Listed below are T cell receptor beta chains from one sample, sequenced in a study of blood T cell repertoires in COVID-19. Data came from immunoSEQ multiplex PCR; TCRdb stores just in-frame clones and leaves some out. The sample yields about 200,000 clones, approximately 86% seen once. Sequenced input: PBMCs or T cells enriched from blood (not recorded which). The receptor set was obtained from a woman aged 30 to 39 who had been exposed to COVID-19. CDR3s include the opening cysteine and the closing phenylalanine or tryptophan. Each record gives: J gene, clone size, D gene, V gene, CDR3 protein, CDR3 DNA. A D gene is named only where the DNA matches it firmly. Some rows have no size entry. The others give once, few or many, or a class for an expanded clone.

>TRBJ2-5|NA|NA|TRBV4-2
CASSQDRGGFIQETQYF
TGTGCCAGCAGCCAAGATAGGGGGGGCTTCATCCAAGAGACCCAGTACTTC
>TRBJ2-1|few|NA|TRBV5-1
CASSFMRNEQFF
TGCGCCAGCAGCTTTATGCGGAATGAGCAGTTCTTC
>TRBJ1-3|NA|NA|TRBV30
CAWSSGVGNTIYF
TGTGCCTGGAGCTCCGGGGTTGGAAACACCATATATTTT
>TRBJ2-3|NA|NA|TRBV18
CASSPLAGNTQYF
TGTGCCAGCTCACCATTGGCGGGCAATACGCAGTATTTT
>TRBJ2-1|NA|TRBD2|TRBV2
CASTTGGPYNEQFF
TGTGCCAGCACGACGGGGGGGCCCTACAATGAGCAGTTCTTC
>TRBJ1-1|NA|TRBD1|TRBV5-1
CASSSRQGAATEAFF
TGCGCCAGCAGCAGTCGACAGGGTGCGGCCACTGAAGCTTTCTTT
>TRBJ1-4|NA|NA|TRBV27
CASSFSREGYEKLFF
TGTGCCAGCAGTTTTTCTAGAGAGGGTTACGAAAAACTGTTTTTT
>TRBJ1-6|NA|NA|TRBV5-6
CASSSLSGLSTLHF
TGTGCCAGCAGCTCATTGTCAGGGCTGTCGACCCTCCACTTT
>TRBJ1-2|NA|TRBD1|TRBV28
CASSPYRQGGGYTF
TGTGCCAGCAGTCCATACCGACAGGGCGGTGGCTACACCTTC
>TRBJ2-4|NA|NA|TRBV11-2
CASRGRGSLAKNIQYF
TGTGCCAGCCGGGGTCGGGGGTCTTTAGCCAAAAACATTCAGTACTTC
>TRBJ1-1|NA|TRBD1|TRBV5-1
CASSAGQTMNTEAFF
TGCGCCAGCAGCGCGGGACAGACCATGAACACTGAAGCTTTCTTT
>TRBJ2-5|NA|NA|TRBV12-3/TRBV12-4
CASSFNGEETQYF
TGTGCCAGCAGTTTTAATGGAGAAGAGACCCAGTACTTC
>TRBJ2-4|NA|TRBD1|TRBV24-1
CATSDPAVGQGNIQYF
TGTGCCACCAGTGATCCCGCTGTGGGACAGGGGAACATTCAGTACTTC
>TRBJ2-3|NA|NA|TRBV18
CASSPLILAGNTQYF
TGTGCCAGCTCACCCCTAATCCTAGCCGGGAATACGCAGTATTTT
>TRBJ1-4|NA|TRBD1|TRBV27
CASSSKLDRGGEKLFF
TGTGCCAGCAGTTCCAAACTGGACAGGGGCGGGGAAAAACTGTTTTTT
>TRBJ1-2|NA|NA|TRBV5-1
CASSFRQANYGYTF
TGCGCCAGCAGCTTTAGACAGGCTAACTATGGCTACACCTTC
>TRBJ2-7|many|TRBD1|TRBV7-9
CASSLGGQGRYEQYF
TGTGCCAGCAGCTTAGGGGGACAGGGGCGGTACGAGCAGTACTTC
>TRBJ2-2|NA|TRBD1|TRBV7-3
CASSRIPGQGNTGELFF
TGTGCCAGCAGCCGGATTCCCGGACAGGGAAACACCGGGGAGCTGTTTTTT
>TRBJ2-1|NA|TRBD2|TRBV4-1
CASSQDGIAGLSYNEQFF
TGCGCCAGCAGCCAAGATGGAATAGCGGGGTTGTCCTACAATGAGCAGTTCTTC
>TRBJ1-5|NA|TRBD1|TRBV2
CASSEDRGHFQPQHF
TGTGCCAGCAGTGAAGACAGGGGGCATTTTCAGCCCCAGCATTTT
>TRBJ2-3|NA|NA|TRBV9
CASSVAEDTQYF
TGTGCCAGCAGCGTAGCAGAAGATACGCAGTATTTT
>TRBJ1-6|NA|TRBD1|TRBV19
CASTRQGIEGNSPLHF
TGTGCCAGTACCCGACAGGGAATAGAGGGTAATTCACCCCTCCACTTT
>TRBJ2-7|NA|NA|TRBV3-1/TRBV3-2
CASSQGNEAPYEQYF
TGTGCCAGCAGCCAAGGGAACGAGGCCCCCTACGAGCAGTACTTC
>TRBJ1-6|NA|NA|TRBV7-3
CASSGGGNSPLHF
TGTGCCAGCTCTGGGGGGGGGAATTCACCCCTCCACTTT
>TRBJ1-1|NA|NA|TRBV5-1
CASSYRGRSLRGNTEAFF
TGCGCCAGCAGTTACCGAGGTCGGTCTCTTAGAGGGAACACTGAAGCTTTCTTT
>TRBJ2-1|NA|TRBD1|TRBV7-3
CASSLNGQGAYNEQFF
TGTGCCAGCAGCTTAAACGGACAGGGGGCCTACAATGAGCAGTTCTTC
>TRBJ2-7|NA|TRBD1|TRBV12-3/TRBV12-4
CASRSRGNEQYF
TGTGCCAGCAGATCCAGGGGGAACGAGCAGTACTTC
>TRBJ1-2|NA|NA|TRBV27
CASSPPGDGYGYTF
TGTGCCAGCAGCCCCCCGGGGGACGGCTATGGCTACACCTTC
>TRBJ2-4|NA|NA|TRBV19
CASSMEGAGWAKNIQYF
TGTGCCAGTAGTATGGAGGGGGCGGGTTGGGCCAAAAACATTCAGTACTTC
>TRBJ1-1|NA|NA|TRBV19
CASKLQGFSEAFF
TGTGCCAGTAAGCTCCAGGGGTTCTCTGAAGCTTTCTTT
>TRBJ1-6|NA|NA|TRBV9
CASSVGHRDSPLHF
TGTGCCAGCAGCGTAGGGCATCGGGATTCACCCCTCCACTTT
>TRBJ1-6|NA|NA|TRBV19
CASVDSYNSPLHF
TGTGCCAGCGTCGACAGTTATAATTCACCCCTCCACTTT
>TRBJ1-4|NA|NA|TRBV7-3
CASSLSGAGEKLFF
TGTGCCAGCAGCTTATCAGGGGCGGGTGAAAAACTGTTTTTT
>TRBJ2-5|NA|NA|TRBV3-1/TRBV3-2
CASSQATGRGGTQYF
TGTGCCAGCAGCCAAGCGACAGGGCGGGGAGGGACCCAGTACTTC
>TRBJ1-4|NA|TRBD1|TRBV25-1
CASSEGQGNEKLFF
TGTGCCAGCAGTGAAGGACAGGGGAATGAAAAACTGTTTTTT
>TRBJ2-2|NA|NA|TRBV19
CASRGVLFNTGELFF
TGTGCCAGTAGAGGGGTCCTATTTAACACCGGGGAGCTGTTTTTT